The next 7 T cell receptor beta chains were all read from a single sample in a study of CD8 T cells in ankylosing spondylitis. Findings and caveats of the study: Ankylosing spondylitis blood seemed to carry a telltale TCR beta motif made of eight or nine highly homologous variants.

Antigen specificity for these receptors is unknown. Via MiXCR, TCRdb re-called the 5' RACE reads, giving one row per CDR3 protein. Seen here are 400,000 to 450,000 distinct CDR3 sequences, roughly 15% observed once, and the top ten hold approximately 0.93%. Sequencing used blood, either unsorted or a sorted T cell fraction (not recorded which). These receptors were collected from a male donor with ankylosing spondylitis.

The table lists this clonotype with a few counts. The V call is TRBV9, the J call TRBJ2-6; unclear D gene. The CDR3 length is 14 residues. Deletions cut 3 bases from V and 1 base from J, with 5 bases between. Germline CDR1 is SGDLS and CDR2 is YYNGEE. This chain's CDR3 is CASSDRSGANVLTF. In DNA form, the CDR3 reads TGTGCCAGCAGCGACCGATCTGGGGCCAACGTCCTGACTTTC.

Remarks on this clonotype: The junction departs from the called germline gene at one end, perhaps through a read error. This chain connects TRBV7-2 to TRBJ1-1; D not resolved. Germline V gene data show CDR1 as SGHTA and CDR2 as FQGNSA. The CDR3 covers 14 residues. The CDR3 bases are TGTGCCAGCAGCTTAGCGACCCGCCGGGCTGATGCTTTCTTT. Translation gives CASSLATRRADAFF.

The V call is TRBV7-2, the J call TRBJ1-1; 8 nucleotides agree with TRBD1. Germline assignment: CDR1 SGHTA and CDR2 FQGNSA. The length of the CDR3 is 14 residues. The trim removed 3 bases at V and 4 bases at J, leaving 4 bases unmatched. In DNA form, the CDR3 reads TGTGCCAGCAGCTTTAGGACAGGGAGCACTGAAGCTTTCTTT. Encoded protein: CASSFRTGSTEAFF.

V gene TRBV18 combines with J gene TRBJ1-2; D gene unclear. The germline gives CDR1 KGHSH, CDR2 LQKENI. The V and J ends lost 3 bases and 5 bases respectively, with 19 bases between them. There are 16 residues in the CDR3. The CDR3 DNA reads TGTGCCAGCTCACCTTCCGAAAGTCTGAGAGGGTATGGCTACACCTTC. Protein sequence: CASSPSESLRGYGYTF. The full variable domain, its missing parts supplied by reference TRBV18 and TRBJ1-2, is NAGVMQNPRHLVRRRGQEARLRCSPMKGHSHVYWYRQLPEEGLKFMVYLQKENIIDESGMPKERFSAEFPKEGPSILRIQQVVRGDSAAYFCASSPSESLRGYGYTFGSGTRLTVV.

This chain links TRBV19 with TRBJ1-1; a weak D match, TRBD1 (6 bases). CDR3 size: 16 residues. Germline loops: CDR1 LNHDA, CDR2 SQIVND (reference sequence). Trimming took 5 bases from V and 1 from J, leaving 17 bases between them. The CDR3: CASSSETGRRNTEAFF. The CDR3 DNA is TGTGCCAGTAGTTCTGAGACAGGTCGGAGGAACACTGAAGCTTTCTTT.

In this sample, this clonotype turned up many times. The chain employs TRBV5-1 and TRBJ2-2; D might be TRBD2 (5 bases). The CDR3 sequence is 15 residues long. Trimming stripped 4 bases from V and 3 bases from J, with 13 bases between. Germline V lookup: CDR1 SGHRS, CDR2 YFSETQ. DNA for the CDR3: TGCGCCAGCAGCGTTAGGACTGGTGACACCGGGGAGCTGTTTTTT. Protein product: CASSVRTGDTGELFF.

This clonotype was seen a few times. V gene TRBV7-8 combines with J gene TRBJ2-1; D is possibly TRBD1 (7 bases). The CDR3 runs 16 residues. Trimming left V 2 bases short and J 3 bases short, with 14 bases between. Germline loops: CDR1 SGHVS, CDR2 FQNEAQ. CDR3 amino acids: CASSLPAGGFYNEQFF. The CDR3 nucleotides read TGTGCCAGCAGCTTACCGGCAGGGGGGTTCTACAATGAGCAGTTCTTC.